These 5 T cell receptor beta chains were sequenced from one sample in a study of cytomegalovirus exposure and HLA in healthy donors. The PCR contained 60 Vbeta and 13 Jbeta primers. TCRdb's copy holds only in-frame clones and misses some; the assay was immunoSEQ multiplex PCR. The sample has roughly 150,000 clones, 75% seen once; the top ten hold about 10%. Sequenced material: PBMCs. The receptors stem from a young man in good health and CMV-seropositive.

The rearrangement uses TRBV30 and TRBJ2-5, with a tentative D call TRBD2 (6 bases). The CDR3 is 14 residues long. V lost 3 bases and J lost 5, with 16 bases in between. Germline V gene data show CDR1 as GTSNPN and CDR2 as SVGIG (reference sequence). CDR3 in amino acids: CAWRSGGYAETQYF. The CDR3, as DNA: TGTGCCTGGAGAAGTGGGGGGTACGCGGAGACCCAGTACTTC.

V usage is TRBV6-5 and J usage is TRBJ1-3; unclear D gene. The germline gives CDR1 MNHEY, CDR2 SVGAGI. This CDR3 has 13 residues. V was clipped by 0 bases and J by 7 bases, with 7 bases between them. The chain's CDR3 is CASSYSSGNTIYF. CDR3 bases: TGTGCCAGCAGTTACTCTTCCGGGAACACCATATATTTT.

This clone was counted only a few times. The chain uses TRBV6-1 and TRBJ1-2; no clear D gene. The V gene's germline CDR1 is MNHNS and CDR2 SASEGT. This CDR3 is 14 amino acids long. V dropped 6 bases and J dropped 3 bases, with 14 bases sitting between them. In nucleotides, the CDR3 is TGTGCCAGCAGCCCAAACGGAGCATACTATGGCTACACCTTC. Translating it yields CASSPNGAYYGYTF.

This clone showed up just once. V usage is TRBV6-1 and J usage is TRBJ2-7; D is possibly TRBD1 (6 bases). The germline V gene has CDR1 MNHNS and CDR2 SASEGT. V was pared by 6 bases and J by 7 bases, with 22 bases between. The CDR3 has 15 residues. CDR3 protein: CASSPGDAPVSEQYF. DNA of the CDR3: TGTGCCAGCAGCCCAGGGGACGCCCCTGTGTCGGAGCAGTACTTC.

The CDR3 spells CASSAVGTGVPYEQYF. Here the CDR3 DNA reads TGTGCCAGCTCCGCAGTCGGGACAGGGGTTCCCTACGAGCAGTACTTC. The chain is built from TRBV18 and TRBJ2-7, with TRBD1 matching 10 bases. The V gene's germline CDR1 is KGHSH and CDR2 LQKENI. Trimming at V came to 6 bases and at J to 2 bases, leaving 10 bases not matched to a gene. This CDR3 spans 16 amino acids.